This passage covers 17 T cell receptor beta chains from one sample sequenced in a study of blood T cell repertoires in COVID-19. Generated by immunoSEQ multiplex PCR, the TCRdb table keeps only in-frame clones and is missing some. Here the sample spans around 400,000 clones, 91% being singletons. Material for sequencing was PBMCs or T cells enriched from blood (not recorded which). The receptors were gathered from a woman aged 40 to 50 who had been exposed to COVID-19.

The gene calls are TRBV5-1 and TRBJ1-1; D unresolved. This CDR3 is built from 14 residues. With 0 bases removed from V and 0 bases from J, the gap between germline ends came to 6 bases. Germline V CDR1 and CDR2: SGHRS, YFSETQ. As DNA, the CDR3 is TGCGCCAGCAGCTTGGCCCTCTTGAACACTGAAGCTTTCTTT. This translates into CASSLALLNTEAFF.

CDR3 DNA: TGCGCCAGCAGCTTGGAGCGGGGGGGTTACAATGAGCAGTTCTTC. It is translated as CASSLERGGYNEQFF. This sequence joins TRBV5-1 and TRBJ2-1; 10 bases are shared with TRBD2. V gave up 0 bases and J gave up 4 bases; unmatched junction bases: 1. This CDR3 is 15 amino acids long. From germline, CDR1 is SGHRS and CDR2 YFSETQ. The full variable domain, with the rest looked up from reference TRBV5-1 and TRBJ2-1, is KAGVTQTPRYLIKTRGQQVTLSCSPISGHRSVSWYQQTPGQGLQFLFEYFSETQRNKGNFPGRFSGRQFSNSRSEMNVSTLELGDSALYLCASSLERGGYNEQFFGPGTRLTVL.

This clone has just one count. This rearrangement joins TRBV25-1 to TRBJ1-4; 11 nucleotides line up with TRBD1. Trimming removed 7 bases from V and 8 bases from J; junction bases left unmatched: 6. CDR1 and CDR2 (germline): MGHDK, SYGVNS. The CDR3 runs to 14 residues. This chain's CDR3 is CASTGGQGDEKLFF. CDR3 DNA sequence: TGTGCCAGCACCGGGGGACAGGGGGACGAAAAACTGTTTTTT.

V and J are TRBV27 and TRBJ2-6, with D hard to call. Per the germline V gene, CDR1 is MNHEY and CDR2 is SMNVEV (reference sequence). V lost 5 bases and J lost 0, with 5 bases in between. The CDR3 has 14 residues. The CDR3 DNA sequence: TGTGCCAGCAGTCCTCCCTCTGGGGCCAACGTCCTGACTTTC. This gives the protein CASSPPSGANVLTF. The full variable domain, with the rest looked up from reference TRBV27 and TRBJ2-6, is EAQVTQNPRYLITVTGKKLTVTCSQNMNHEYMSWYRQDPGLGLRQIYYSMNVEVTDKGDVPEGYKVSRKEKRNFPLILESPSPNQTSLYFCASSPPSGANVLTFGAGSRLTVL.

This chain connects TRBV18 to TRBJ1-2; no clear D gene. CDR1 is KGHSH and CDR2 is LQKENI in the germline V gene. The CDR3 sequence is 13 residues long. With 1 base removed from V and 7 bases from J, the gap between germline ends came to 10 bases. In DNA, the CDR3 is TGTGCCAGCTCACCACTGTCGGAGGTTGGCTACACCTTC. The encoded protein is CASSPLSEVGYTF.

This clone was recorded only once. The chain couples TRBV3-1 (or the pseudogene TRBV3-2) to TRBJ1-3; possibly TRBD1 for D (5 bases). Trimming took off 0 bases at V and 4 bases at J, with 7 bases between the two ends. This CDR3 is 14 amino acids long. Germline CDR1 reads LGHDT; CDR2 reads YNNKEL (reference sequence). The CDR3 sequence is CASSQDRVGNTIYF. In nucleotides, the CDR3 is TGTGCCAGCAGCCAAGACAGGGTAGGAAACACCATATATTTT.

The rearrangement uses TRBV2 and TRBJ1-2, with D perhaps TRBD1 (5 bases). Trimming removed 2 bases at V and 5 bases at J, with 12 bases between. CDR1 is SNHLY and CDR2 is FYNNEI in the germline V gene. CDR3 length: 14 amino acids. The CDR3 coding sequence is TGTGCCAGCAGTGAACTCCGGGGGGGTTATGGCTACACCTTC. This sequence encodes CASSELRGGYGYTF. The full variable domain, in which reference TRBV2 and TRBJ1-2 provide the parts outside the CDR3, is EPEVTQTPSHQVTQMGQEVILRCVPISNHLYFYWYRQILGQKVEFLVSFYNNEISEKSEIFDDQFSVERPDGSNFTLKIRSTKLEDSAMYFCASSELRGGYGYTFGSGTRLTVV.

The CDR3 reads CASSQQGAVGYTF. The DNA of the CDR3 is TGTGCCAGCAGTCAACAGGGAGCCGTTGGCTACACCTTC. This chain links TRBV6-5 with TRBJ1-2; D is possibly TRBD1 (6 bases). The CDR3 has 13 residues. V lost 5 bases to trimming and J lost 7 bases, with 14 bases between them. Germline assignment: CDR1 MNHEY and CDR2 SVGAGI.

This rearrangement joins TRBV18 to TRBJ2-2; weak D call: TRBD2 (5 bases). In germline, CDR1 is KGHSH, CDR2 LQKENI. V dropped 3 bases and J dropped 0 bases, with 8 bases sitting between them. The CDR3 covers 15 residues. The CDR3: CASSPGISNTGELFF. DNA of the CDR3: TGTGCCAGCTCACCCGGGATATCGAACACCGGGGAGCTGTTTTTT.

The chain uses TRBV18 and TRBJ1-2; D possibly corresponds to TRBD1 (6 bases). Germline-derived CDR1 and CDR2 are KGHSH and LQKENI. Trimming stripped 5 bases from V and 3 bases from J, with 13 bases between. The CDR3 is 14 residues long. In nucleotides, the CDR3 is TGTGCCAGCTCAGCCAGGGGCCCTGACTATGGCTACACCTTC. As protein: CASSARGPDYGYTF.

The V and J genes are TRBV3-1 (or the pseudogene TRBV3-2) and TRBJ2-2; possibly TRBD2 for D (5 bases). V shed 1 base and J shed 2 bases, with 8 bases lying between them. Germline V lookup: CDR1 LGHDT, CDR2 YNNKEL (reference sequence). The CDR3 length is 15 residues. The CDR3 spells CASSQGTFNTGELFF. In DNA form, the CDR3 reads TGTGCCAGCAGCCAAGGGACTTTTAACACCGGGGAGCTGTTTTTT.

V and J are TRBV2 and TRBJ1-2; D possibly corresponds to TRBD1 (5 bases). From germline, CDR1 is SNHLY and CDR2 FYNNEI. The CDR3 spans 14 residues. Trimming took off 1 base at V and 8 bases at J, with 14 bases between the two ends. For the CDR3, the DNA is TGTGCCAGCAGTGAAGTCCTAGGGGTCGACGGCTACACCTTC. It is translated as CASSEVLGVDGYTF.

This chain's CDR3 is CAWSAGTVYGYTF. CDR3 DNA sequence: TGTGCCTGGAGTGCCGGGACAGTTTATGGCTACACCTTC. The J gene is TRBJ1-2, the V gene TRBV30; the match to TRBD1 covers 7 bases. The V gene's germline CDR1 is GTSNPN and CDR2 SVGIG (reference sequence). The CDR3 runs 13 residues. The junction had 4 bases not matched to a gene; V was cut back by 1 base and J by 5 bases.

This clone was detected a few times. The chain is built from TRBV5-4 and TRBJ1-2, with 8 nucleotides matching TRBD1. CDR1 is SGHNT and CDR2 is YYREEE in the germline V gene (reference sequence). Trimming cost V 2 bases and J 7 bases; bases outside gene matches: 10. The CDR3 totals 15 residues. The CDR3 region is CASSFPGRGPLGYTF. CDR3 sequence (DNA): TGTGCCAGCAGCTTCCCCGGCAGGGGGCCTCTTGGCTACACCTTC.

This clone was detected once. The chain employs TRBV7-9 and TRBJ1-1; 9 nucleotides match TRBD1. The germline gives CDR1 SEHNR, CDR2 FQNEAQ (reference sequence). The CDR3 has 16 amino acids. Trimming cost V 1 base and J 0 bases; bases outside gene matches: 3. The CDR3 here is CASSLDGQGMNTEAFF. Written as DNA, the CDR3 is TGTGCCAGCAGCTTAGACGGACAGGGGATGAACACTGAAGCTTTCTTT.

This rearrangement joins TRBV7-9 to TRBJ1-6; perhaps TRBD1 as D (6 bases). V gave up 6 bases and J gave up 0 bases, with 15 bases separating them. The CDR3 is made up of 17 amino acids. Germline V lookup: CDR1 SEHNR, CDR2 FQNEAQ (reference sequence). The CDR3 is CASSRGAASSYNSPLHF. Written as DNA, the CDR3 is TGTGCCAGCAGTCGGGGGGCGGCCAGCTCCTATAATTCACCCCTCCACTTT.

The chain is built from TRBV3-1 (or the pseudogene TRBV3-2) and TRBJ2-7, with a possible D match to TRBD2 (6 bases). V lost 6 bases to trimming and J lost 0 bases, with 15 bases between them. This CDR3 comprises 15 residues. Germline V gives CDR1 LGHDT, CDR2 YNNKEL (reference sequence). The CDR3 here is CASRESGGHSYEQYF. The CDR3 coding sequence is TGTGCCAGCAGAGAGTCCGGGGGTCACTCCTACGAGCAGTACTTC.